This T cell receptor (beta chain) stems from a study of OX40 agonist ivuxolimab in advanced cancers. Study as a whole: A mean age of about 56 years, range about 20 to 79, was recorded, and approximately 79% were male. A partial response was reached by three patients: one with hepatocellular carcinoma and two with cutaneous melanoma.

General study points: In general, CD8+ T cells held more expanded clones than CD4+ did, on average.

Concerning this clone: Its target is unknown.

Only in-frame clones appear in the TCRdb table, and some are missing; sequencing was by immunoSEQ multiplex PCR. In the table there are nearly 55,000 clones, just under 85% of which are singletons. The germline V gene has CDR1 SGHAT and CDR2 FQNNGV. V trimming: 6 bases; J trimming: 2 bases; junction bases outside the gene matches: 5. CDR3 size: 14 residues. The sequenced sample was CD4+ or CD8+ T cells sorted from blood, obtained in a trial of the OX40 agonist ivuxolimab. The J gene is TRBJ2-7, the V gene TRBV11-2, with 9 bases matching TRBD2. The TCR comes from an adult with an advanced solid tumor such as melanoma, head and neck, liver or kidney cancer. CDR3 coding DNA: TGTGCCAGCAGTCTTAGCGGGAGAACCTACGAGCAGTACTTC. Encoded protein: CASSLSGRTYEQYF.